This is a list of T cell receptor beta chains from one sample in a study of OX40 agonist ivuxolimab in advanced cancers. The table came from immunoSEQ multiplex PCR; TCRdb's copy has only in-frame clones and leaves some out. The sample gives tens of thousands of clones, about nine tenths of which show up once; 1.3% is in the top ten. Sequencing used CD4+ or CD8+ T cells sorted from blood, obtained in a trial of the OX40 agonist ivuxolimab. These receptors were obtained from an adult with an advanced solid tumor such as melanoma, head and neck, liver or kidney cancer. CDR3s leave out the opening cysteine and the closing phenylalanine or tryptophan. Fields, in order: J gene, V gene, clone size, CDR3 protein. The size field is filled for only some rows; it gives once, few, many or a size class.

TRBJ2-4 TRBV28 . ASSLGDRGGIQY
TRBJ2-5 TRBV7-7 . ASSSWGRETQY
TRBJ2-5 TRBV21-1 . AGPRSLAGDRPETQY
TRBJ2-5 TRBV7-9 . ASSSTGVSETQY
TRBJ2-7 TRBV11-2 . ASSRDRGPTYEQY
TRBJ1-1 TRBV15 . ATSGQGFAEAF
TRBJ1-4 TRBV27 . ASMPWGVGEKLF
TRBJ1-5 TRBV28 . ASGGGVNQPQH
TRBJ2-1 TRBV6-5 . ASSGPWGHNEQF
TRBJ1-6 TRBV25-1 . ASSDTQGYNSPLH
TRBJ2-1 TRBV5-1 . ASSLQQGLNNEQF
TRBJ2-7 TRBV21-1 . ASSKGEGDRSYEQY
TRBJ2-7 TRBV6-5 . ASSYRVSGRYEQY
TRBJ1-5 TRBV19 . ASLLGGSNQPQH
TRBJ2-4 TRBV11-2 . ASSFNPGQNIQY
TRBJ1-4 TRBV4-2 . ASSQEHRNEKLF
TRBJ1-4 TRBV6-5 . ASSTQTVPGEKLF
TRBJ2-2 TRBV6-1 . ASSERTGLVDTGELF
TRBJ1-4 TRBV10-3 . AIREGADEKLF
TRBJ1-6 TRBV10-3 . AISDSGGVSPLH
TRBJ2-2 TRBV2 . ASGERELF
TRBJ2-1 TRBV5-1 once ASRTAGFGEQF
TRBJ2-2 TRBV5-1 . ASSLDGVAGRTGELF
TRBJ2-7 TRBV18 once ASSPRREPYEQY
TRBJ1-1 TRBV7-9 . ASTMNTEAF
TRBJ2-7 TRBV11-3 . ASSLEKGGGTYEQY
TRBJ2-1 TRBV11-2 . ASSLTGLALNEQF
TRBJ2-7 TRBV28 few ASGNLAGRLSYEQY
TRBJ1-5 TRBV28 . ASSPDGVQPQH
TRBJ2-7 TRBV7-8 . ASSLLQGGYEQY
TRBJ2-7 TRBV4-2 . ASSQDQYGKYEQY
TRBJ2-4 TRBV5-4 . ASSLGRSAKNIQY
TRBJ2-5 TRBV5-4 . ASSPTGGRGETQY
TRBJ1-2 TRBV6-5 few ASSYSGRWGSGYT
TRBJ2-7 TRBV5-1 . ASSPRTDAYEQY
TRBJ2-7 TRBV10-2 . ASSGSLAGRYSSYEQY
TRBJ1-4 TRBV30 . AWSVGGSREKLF
TRBJ2-4 TRBV10-3 . AISEGGNKAKNIQY
TRBJ2-7 TRBV27 . ASSIRPGQGSEQY
TRBJ1-2 TRBV5-1 . ASSPGTAATGYT
TRBJ2-1 TRBV7-2 . ASSSWGYEQF
TRBJ2-3 TRBV5-4 . ASSLVVAGRDTQY
TRBJ1-4 TRBV6-1 . ASSELNSNEKLF
TRBJ2-1 TRBV5-6 few ASSTGTGIGDEQF
TRBJ1-2 TRBV5-6 . ASSSTGIIGYT
TRBJ2-4 TRBV4-1 once ASSQPGRAFGNIQY
TRBJ2-3 TRBV2 . ASSDTAGDTQY
TRBJ2-3 TRBV9 . ASSPRTDTQY
TRBJ2-1 TRBV7-2 . ASSLVAGGVNEQF
TRBJ1-1 TRBV4-1 . ASSQEGTGRTEAF
TRBJ1-4 TRBV30 . AWRASRAEKLF
TRBJ1-5 TRBV19 . ASSGARSGVRMGSNQPQH
TRBJ2-1 TRBV6-1 . ASSEGTGRGYPQF
TRBJ2-2 TRBV7-3 . ASSLGQTTGELF